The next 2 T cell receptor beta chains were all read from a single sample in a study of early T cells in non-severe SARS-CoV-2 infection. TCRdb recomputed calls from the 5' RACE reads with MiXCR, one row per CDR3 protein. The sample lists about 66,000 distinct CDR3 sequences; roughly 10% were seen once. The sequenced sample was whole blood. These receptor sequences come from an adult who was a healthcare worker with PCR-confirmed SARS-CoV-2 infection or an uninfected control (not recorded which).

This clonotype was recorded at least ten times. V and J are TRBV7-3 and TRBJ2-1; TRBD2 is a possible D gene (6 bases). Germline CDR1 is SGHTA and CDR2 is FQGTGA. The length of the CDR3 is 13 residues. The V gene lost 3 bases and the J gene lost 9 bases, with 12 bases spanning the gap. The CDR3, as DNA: TGTGCCAGCAGCTTCGATCAGGGAGGTGAGCAGTTCTTC. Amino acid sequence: CASSFDQGGEQFF.

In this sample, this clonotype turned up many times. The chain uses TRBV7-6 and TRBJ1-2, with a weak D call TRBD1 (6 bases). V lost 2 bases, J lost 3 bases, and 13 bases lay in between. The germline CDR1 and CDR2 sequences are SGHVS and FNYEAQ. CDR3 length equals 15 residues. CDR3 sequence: CASSLIGAGDYGYTF. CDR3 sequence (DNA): TGTGCCAGCAGCTTAATAGGTGCAGGGGACTATGGCTACACCTTC.